One T cell receptor (beta chain) is described in this entry. These data come from a study of tumor-infiltrating lymphocytes in primary liver carcinoma. Study in general: Aged between 30 and 69 years, the patients were men and women.

TCR beta cDNA was reverse-transcribed from roughly 520 ng of total RNA. The reaction used a constant-region primer and ProtoScript II reverse transcriptase. TCR beta libraries came from three nested multiplex PCR rounds using slightly modified ARM-PCR. TCRdb analysed the multiplex PCR reads with MiXCR anew, one entry per CDR3 protein. The sample holds about 330,000 distinct CDR3 sequences, around 60% seen once. Unsorted whole blood supplied the blood RNA, and germline DNA was isolated too. Sequencing was carried out using peripheral blood. The origin of this receptor is a man in his forties or fifties with primary liver carcinoma and hepatitis B virus infection.

CDR3 in amino acids: CASSKHGYSNQSQHF. The DNA for the CDR3 is TGTGCCAGCAGCAAACATGGGTATAGCAATCAGTCCCAGCATTTT. The chain uses TRBV21-1 and TRBJ1-5. TRBV21-1 is shown as a pseudogene. The CDR3 is made up of 15 amino acids.